This T cell receptor (beta chain) was obtained from a study of shared clonotypes between healthy human individuals. As for the study in general: A donor's plate count was three for CD4 naive and three for CD4 memory; CD8 naive had two and CD8 memory one.

Donors were Caucasian adults residing in Nashville, Tennessee, USA. In the CD4+ fraction, cells were divided into CD45RA+ naive and CD45RA-negative memory subsets. At a deep level, the assay was run. Sequenced by immunoSEQ multiplex PCR; TCRdb stores in-frame clones only, minus some. Of 2 million to 2.5 million clones in the sample, nearly 97% were seen once. This clone was detected once. CDR1 and CDR2 from the germline V gene are MNHNY and SVGAGI (reference sequence). This CDR3 region has 15 residues. Trimming removed 2 bases from V and 4 bases from J, with 14 bases in between. This receptor was identified in a man between 18 and 35 years old in good health. The sample consisted of naive CD4+ T cells sorted from blood. The subset is: CD45RA+ positively selected. The V call is TRBV6-6, the J call TRBJ1-2, with D possibly TRBD1 on 6 matching bases. CDR3: CASSYPLDRLYGYTF. CDR3 in DNA: TGTGCCAGCAGTTACCCTCTGGACAGACTCTATGGCTACACCTTC.